This T cell receptor (beta chain) was sequenced in a study of glioma-infiltrating T cells after dendritic cell vaccination. Study results and limitations: The cohort had few patients with full blood and tumor sets.

Unmatched junction bases numbered 5, after V lost 9 bases and J lost 0 bases. The CDR3 is 14 residues long. CDR1 and CDR2 from the germline V gene are MNHGY and SAAAGT. The repertoire was sequenced with immunoSEQ multiplex PCR; TCRdb's copy has only in-frame clones and lacks some. The sample comprises over 80,000 clones, 70% to 90% of which are singletons, and 3% to 4% rests with the top ten. As regards this clone: What it recognizes is unknown.

The J gene is TRBJ2-3, the V gene TRBV6-8; 8 bases line up with TRBD2. This sequence originates from a human donor with glioblastoma. The starting material was blood, obtained before dendritic cell vaccination. The CDR3 loop is CASSGTSSTDTQYF. CDR3 nucleotides: TGTGCCAGTTCCGGGACTAGTAGCACAGATACGCAGTATTTT.